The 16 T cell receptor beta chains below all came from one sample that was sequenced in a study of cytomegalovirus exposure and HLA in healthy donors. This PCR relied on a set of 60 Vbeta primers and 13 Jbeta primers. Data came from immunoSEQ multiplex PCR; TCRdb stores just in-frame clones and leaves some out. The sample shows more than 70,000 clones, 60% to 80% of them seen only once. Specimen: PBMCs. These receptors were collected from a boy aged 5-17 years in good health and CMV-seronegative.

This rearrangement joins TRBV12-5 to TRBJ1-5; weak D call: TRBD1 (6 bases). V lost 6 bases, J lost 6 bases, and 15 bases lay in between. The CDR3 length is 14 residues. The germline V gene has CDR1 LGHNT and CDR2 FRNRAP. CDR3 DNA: TGTGCTAGTGGAAACCCTGGGGGCGGTCAGCCCCAGCATTTT. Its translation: CASGNPGGGQPQHF.

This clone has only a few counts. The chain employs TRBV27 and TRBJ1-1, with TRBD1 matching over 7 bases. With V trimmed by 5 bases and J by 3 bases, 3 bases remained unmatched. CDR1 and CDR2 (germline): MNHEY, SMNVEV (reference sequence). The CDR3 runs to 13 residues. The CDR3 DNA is TGTGCCAGCAGTCTACAGGGGTACACTGAAGCTTTCTTT. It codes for CASSLQGYTEAFF.

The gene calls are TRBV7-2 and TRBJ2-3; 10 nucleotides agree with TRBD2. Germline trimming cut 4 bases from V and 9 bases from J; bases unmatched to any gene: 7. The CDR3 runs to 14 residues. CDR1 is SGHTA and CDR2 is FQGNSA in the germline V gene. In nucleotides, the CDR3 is TGTGCCAGCAGCTCGAGCGGGGGGGCCTCGACGCAGTATTTT. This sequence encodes CASSSSGGASTQYF.

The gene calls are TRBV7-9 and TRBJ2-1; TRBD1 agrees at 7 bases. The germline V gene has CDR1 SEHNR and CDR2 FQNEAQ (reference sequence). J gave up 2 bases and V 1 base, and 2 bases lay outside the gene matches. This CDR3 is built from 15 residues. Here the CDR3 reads CASSLEGGAYNEQFF. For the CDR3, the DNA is TGTGCCAGCAGCTTAGAAGGGGGCGCCTACAATGAGCAGTTCTTC.

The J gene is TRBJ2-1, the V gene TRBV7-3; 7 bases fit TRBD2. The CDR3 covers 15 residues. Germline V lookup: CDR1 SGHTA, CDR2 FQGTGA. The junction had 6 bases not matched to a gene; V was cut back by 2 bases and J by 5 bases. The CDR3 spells CASSLGSSGNNEQFF. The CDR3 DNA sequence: TGTGCCAGCAGCTTAGGGTCTAGCGGTAACAATGAGCAGTTCTTC.

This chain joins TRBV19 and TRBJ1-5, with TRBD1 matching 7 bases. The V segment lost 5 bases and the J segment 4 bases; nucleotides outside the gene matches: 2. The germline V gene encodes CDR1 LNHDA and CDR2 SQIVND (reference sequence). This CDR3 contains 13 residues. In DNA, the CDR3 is TGTGCCAGTAGTTGGACAGGTAATCAGCCCCAGCATTTT. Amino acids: CASSWTGNQPQHF. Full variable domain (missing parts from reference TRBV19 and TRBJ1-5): DGGITQSPKYLFRKEGQNVTLSCEQNLNHDAMYWYRQDPGQGLRLIYYSQIVNDFQKGDIAEGYSVSREKKESFPLTVTSAQKNPTAFYLCASSWTGNQPQHFGDGTRLSIL.

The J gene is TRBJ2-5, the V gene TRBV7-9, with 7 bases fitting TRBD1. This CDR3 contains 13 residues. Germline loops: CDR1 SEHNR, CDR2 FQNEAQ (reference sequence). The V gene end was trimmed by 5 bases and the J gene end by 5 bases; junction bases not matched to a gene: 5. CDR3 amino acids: CASSPRRGETQYF. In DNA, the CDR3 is TGTGCCAGCAGCCCGCGCAGGGGGGAGACCCAGTACTTC.

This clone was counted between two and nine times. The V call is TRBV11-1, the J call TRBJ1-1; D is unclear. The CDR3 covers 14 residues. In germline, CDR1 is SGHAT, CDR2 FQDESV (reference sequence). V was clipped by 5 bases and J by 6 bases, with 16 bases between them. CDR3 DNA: TGTGCCAGCAGCGACCAGAGTCGGAGACCTGAAGCTTTCTTT. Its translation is CASSDQSRRPEAFF.

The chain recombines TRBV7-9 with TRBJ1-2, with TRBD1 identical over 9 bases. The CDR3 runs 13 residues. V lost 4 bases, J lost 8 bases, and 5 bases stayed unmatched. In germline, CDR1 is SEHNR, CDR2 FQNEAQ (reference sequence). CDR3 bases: TGTGCCAGCAGCTATGGACAGGGGTCAGGCTACACCTTC. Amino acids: CASSYGQGSGYTF.

In DNA form, the CDR3 reads TGTGCCTGGAAACAGGGGGCTACCTACGAGCAGTACTTC. Its translation is CAWKQGATYEQYF. The rearrangement joins TRBV30 to TRBJ2-7; 9 nucleotides agree with TRBD1. CDR1 is GTSNPN, CDR2 SVGIG, per germline (reference sequence). The CDR3 extends over 13 amino acids. J lost 2 bases, V lost 4 bases, and 3 bases had no gene match.

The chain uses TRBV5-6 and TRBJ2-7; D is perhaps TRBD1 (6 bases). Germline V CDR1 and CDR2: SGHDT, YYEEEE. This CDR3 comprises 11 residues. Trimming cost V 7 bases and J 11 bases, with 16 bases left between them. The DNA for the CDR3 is TGTGCCAGCCGTGGACAGTACTCTGAGTACTTC. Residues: CASRGQYSEYF. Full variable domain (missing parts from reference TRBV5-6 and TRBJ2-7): DAGVTQSPTHLIKTRGQQVTLRCSPKSGHDTVSWYQQALGQGPQFIFQYYEEEERQRGNFPDRFSGHQFPNYSSELNVNALLLGDSALYLCASRGQYSEYFGPGTRLTVT.

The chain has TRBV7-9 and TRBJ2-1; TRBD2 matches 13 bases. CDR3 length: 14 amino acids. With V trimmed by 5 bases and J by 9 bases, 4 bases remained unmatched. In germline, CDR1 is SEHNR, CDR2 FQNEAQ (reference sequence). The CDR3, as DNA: TGTGCCAGCAGCCCACGGACTAGCGGGGGTGAGCAGTTCTTC. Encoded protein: CASSPRTSGGEQFF.

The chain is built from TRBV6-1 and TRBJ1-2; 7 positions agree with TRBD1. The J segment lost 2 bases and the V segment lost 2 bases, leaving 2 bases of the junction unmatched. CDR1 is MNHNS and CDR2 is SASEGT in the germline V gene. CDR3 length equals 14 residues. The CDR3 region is CASSELQGNYGYTF. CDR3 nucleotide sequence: TGTGCCAGCAGTGAATTACAGGGGAACTATGGCTACACCTTC.

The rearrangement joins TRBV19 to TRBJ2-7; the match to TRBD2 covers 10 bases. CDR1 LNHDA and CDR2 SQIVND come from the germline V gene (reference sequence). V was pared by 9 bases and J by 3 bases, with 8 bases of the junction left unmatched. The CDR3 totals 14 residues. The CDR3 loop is CASRGASGSYEQYF. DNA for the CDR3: TGTGCCAGCCGAGGGGCTAGCGGGAGCTACGAGCAGTACTTC.

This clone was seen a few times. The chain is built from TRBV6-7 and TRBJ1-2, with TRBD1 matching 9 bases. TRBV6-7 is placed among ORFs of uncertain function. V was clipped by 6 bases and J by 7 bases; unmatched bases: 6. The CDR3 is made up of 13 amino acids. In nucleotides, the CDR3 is TGTGCCAGCAGGAACAGGGGGCGCGGTGGCTACACCTTC. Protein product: CASRNRGRGGYTF.

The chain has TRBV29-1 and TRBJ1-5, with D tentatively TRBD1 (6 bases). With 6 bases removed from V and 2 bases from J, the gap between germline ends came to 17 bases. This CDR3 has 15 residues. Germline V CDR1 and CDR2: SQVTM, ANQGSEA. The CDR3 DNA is TGCAGCGTCCAACTCGGGGGGCTAGGCAATCAGCCCCAGCATTTT. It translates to CSVQLGGLGNQPQHF.